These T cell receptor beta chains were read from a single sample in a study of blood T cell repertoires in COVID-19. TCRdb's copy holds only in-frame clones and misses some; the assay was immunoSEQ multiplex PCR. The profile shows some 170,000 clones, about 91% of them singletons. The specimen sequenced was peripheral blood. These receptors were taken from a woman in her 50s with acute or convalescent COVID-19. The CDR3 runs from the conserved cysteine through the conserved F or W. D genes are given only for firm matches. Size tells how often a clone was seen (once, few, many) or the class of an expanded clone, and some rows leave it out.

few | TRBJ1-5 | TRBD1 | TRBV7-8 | CASSLSDQGAFGPQHF | TGTGCCAGCAGCTTGAGTGACCAGGGGGCTTTTGGGCCCCAGCATTTT
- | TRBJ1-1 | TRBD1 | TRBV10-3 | CAISRQTGKVAEAFF | TGTGCCATCAGCCGCCAGACAGGGAAGGTCGCTGAAGCTTTCTTT
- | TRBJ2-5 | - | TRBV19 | CASSLRLLGLGAETQYF | TGTGCCAGTAGTCTAAGACTATTGGGGTTGGGCGCAGAGACCCAGTACTTC
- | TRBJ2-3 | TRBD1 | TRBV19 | CASSMYGTGGTDTQYF | TGTGCCAGTAGTATGTATGGAACAGGGGGCACAGATACGCAGTATTTT
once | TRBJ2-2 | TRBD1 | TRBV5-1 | CASSLGQGAHTGELFF | TGCGCCAGCAGCTTGGGGCAGGGGGCACACACCGGGGAGCTGTTTTTT
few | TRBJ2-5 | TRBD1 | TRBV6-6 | CASSPAGTGGVETQYF | TGTGCCAGCAGTCCCGCCGGGACAGGGGGCGTAGAGACCCAGTACTTC
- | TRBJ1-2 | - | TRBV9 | CASSVAVPGNDDGYTF | TGTGCCAGCAGCGTAGCTGTTCCAGGGAATGACGATGGCTACACCTTC
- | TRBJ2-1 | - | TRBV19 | CASTPSTGYSYNEQFF | TGTGCCAGTACCCCCAGCACAGGCTACTCCTACAATGAGCAGTTCTTC
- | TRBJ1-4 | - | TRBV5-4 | CASSLWGATNEKLFF | TGTGCCAGCAGCTTGTGGGGGGCAACTAATGAAAAACTGTTTTTT
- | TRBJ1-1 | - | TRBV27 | CASSPPFRAGGTEAFF | TGTGCCAGCAGTCCACCCTTTAGGGCCGGGGGGACTGAAGCTTTCTTT
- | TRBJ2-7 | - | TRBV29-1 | CSVSRTQMGGEQYF | TGCAGCGTTTCGAGGACTCAAATGGGTGGCGAGCAGTACTTC